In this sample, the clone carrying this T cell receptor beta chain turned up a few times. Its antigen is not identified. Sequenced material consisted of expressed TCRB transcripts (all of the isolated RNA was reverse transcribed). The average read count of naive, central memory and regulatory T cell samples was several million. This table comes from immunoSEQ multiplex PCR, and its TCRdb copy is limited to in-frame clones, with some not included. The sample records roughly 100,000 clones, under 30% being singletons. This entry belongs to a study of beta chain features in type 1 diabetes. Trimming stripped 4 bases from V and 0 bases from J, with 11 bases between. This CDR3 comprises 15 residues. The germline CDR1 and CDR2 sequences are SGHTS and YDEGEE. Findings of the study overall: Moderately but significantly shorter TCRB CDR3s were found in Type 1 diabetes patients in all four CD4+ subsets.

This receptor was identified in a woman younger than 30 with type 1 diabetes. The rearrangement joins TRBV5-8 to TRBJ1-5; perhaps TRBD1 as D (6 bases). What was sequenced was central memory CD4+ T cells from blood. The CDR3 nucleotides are TGTGCCAGCAGCCTACGACAGGTTAGCAATCAGCCCCAGCATTTT. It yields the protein CASSLRQVSNQPQHF.